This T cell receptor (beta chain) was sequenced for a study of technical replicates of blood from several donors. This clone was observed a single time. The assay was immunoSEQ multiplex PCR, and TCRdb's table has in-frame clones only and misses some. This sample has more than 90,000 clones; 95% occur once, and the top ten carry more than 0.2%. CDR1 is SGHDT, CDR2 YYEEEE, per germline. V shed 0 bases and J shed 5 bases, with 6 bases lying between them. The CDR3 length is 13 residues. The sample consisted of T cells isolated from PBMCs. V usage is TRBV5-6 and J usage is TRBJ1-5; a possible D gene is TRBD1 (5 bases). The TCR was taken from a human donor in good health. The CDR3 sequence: CASSLGGDQPQHF. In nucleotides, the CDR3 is TGTGCCAGCAGCTTGGGGGGGGATCAGCCCCAGCATTTT.